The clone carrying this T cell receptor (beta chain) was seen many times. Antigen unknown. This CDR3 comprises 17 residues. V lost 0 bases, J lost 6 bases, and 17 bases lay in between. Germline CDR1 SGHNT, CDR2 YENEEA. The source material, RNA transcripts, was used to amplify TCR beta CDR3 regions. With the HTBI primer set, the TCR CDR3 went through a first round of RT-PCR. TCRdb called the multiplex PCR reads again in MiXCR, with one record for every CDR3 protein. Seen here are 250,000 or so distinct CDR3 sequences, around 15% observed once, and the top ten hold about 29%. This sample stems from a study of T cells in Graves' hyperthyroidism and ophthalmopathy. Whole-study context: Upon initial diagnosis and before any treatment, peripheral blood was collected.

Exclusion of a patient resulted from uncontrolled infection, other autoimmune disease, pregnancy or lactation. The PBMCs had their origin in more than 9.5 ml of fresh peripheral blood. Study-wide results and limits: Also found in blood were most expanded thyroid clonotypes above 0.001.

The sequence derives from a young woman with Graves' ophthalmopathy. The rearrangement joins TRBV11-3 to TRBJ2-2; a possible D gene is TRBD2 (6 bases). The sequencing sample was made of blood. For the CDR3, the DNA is TGTGCCAGCAGCTTAGATTGGAGCGTAGGAGGGCCCGGGGAGCTGTTTTTT. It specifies CASSLDWSVGGPGELFF.